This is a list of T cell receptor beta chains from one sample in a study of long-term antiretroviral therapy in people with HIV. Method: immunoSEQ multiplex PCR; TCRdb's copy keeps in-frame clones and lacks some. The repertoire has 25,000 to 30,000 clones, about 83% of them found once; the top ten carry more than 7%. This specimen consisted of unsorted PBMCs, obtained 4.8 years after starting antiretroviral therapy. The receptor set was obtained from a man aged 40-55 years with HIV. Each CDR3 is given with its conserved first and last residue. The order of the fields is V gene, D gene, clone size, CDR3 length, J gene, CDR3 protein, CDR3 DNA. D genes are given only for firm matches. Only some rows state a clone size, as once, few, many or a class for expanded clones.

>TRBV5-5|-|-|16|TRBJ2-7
CASSYPRDRAYYEQYF
TGTGCCAGCAGCTACCCCCGGGACCGCGCCTACTACGAGCAGTACTTC
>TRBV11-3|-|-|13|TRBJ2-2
CASSQANTGELFF
TGTGCCAGCAGCCAGGCTAACACCGGGGAGCTGTTTTTT
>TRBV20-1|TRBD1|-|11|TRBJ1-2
CSAEQGFRYTF
TGCAGTGCGGAACAGGGGTTTCGCTACACCTTC
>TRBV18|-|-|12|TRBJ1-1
CASSLNSIEAFF
TGTGCCAGCTCACTAAACAGTATTGAAGCTTTCTTT
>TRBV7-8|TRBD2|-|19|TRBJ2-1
CASSLLELAGGFSYNEQFF
TGTGCCAGCAGCTTATTGGAACTAGCGGGAGGGTTCTCCTACAATGAGCAGTTCTTC
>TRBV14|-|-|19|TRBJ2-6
CASSQVSSPLPSGANVLTF
TGTGCCAGCAGCCAAGTGTCGTCGCCTCTACCCTCTGGGGCCAACGTCCTGACTTTC
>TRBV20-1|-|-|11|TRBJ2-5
CSARFGETQYF
TGCAGTGCTAGATTTGGGGAGACCCAGTACTTC
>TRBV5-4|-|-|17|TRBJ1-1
CASSLGTSGAMNTEAFF
TGTGCCAGCAGCTTGGGGACGAGTGGGGCCATGAACACTGAAGCTTTCTTT
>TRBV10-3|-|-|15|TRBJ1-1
CAISEMAVANTEAFF
TGTGCCATCAGTGAGATGGCAGTAGCGAACACTGAAGCTTTCTTT
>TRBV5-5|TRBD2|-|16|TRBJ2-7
CASSPIERGRSYEQYF
TGTGCCAGCAGCCCTATAGAGCGGGGGCGATCCTACGAGCAGTACTTC
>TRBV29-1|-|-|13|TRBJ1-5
CSVEDGVGQPQHF
TGCAGCGTTGAAGACGGGGTCGGTCAGCCCCAGCATTTT
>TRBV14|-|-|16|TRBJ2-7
CASSQGTAVSFYEQYF
TGTGCCAGCAGCCAAGGGACGGCAGTTTCTTTCTACGAGCAGTACTTC
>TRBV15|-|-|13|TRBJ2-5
CATSSAGEETQYF
TGTGCCACCAGCAGTGCAGGGGAAGAGACCCAGTACTTC
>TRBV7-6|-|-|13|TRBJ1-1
CASSLSYTAEAFF
TGTGCCAGCAGCTTAAGCTACACCGCTGAAGCTTTCTTT
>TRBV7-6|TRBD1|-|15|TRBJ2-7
CASSLEGGGSYEQYF
TGTGCCAGCAGCTTAGAAGGGGGCGGCTCCTACGAGCAGTACTTC
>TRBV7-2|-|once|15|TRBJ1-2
CASSLVSSGFGGYTF
TGTGCCAGCAGCTTAGTCTCGTCAGGGTTCGGTGGCTACACCTTC
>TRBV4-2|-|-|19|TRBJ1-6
CASSHESGSRTEVASPLHF
TGTGCCAGCAGCCATGAAAGCGGATCCCGGACAGAGGTGGCTTCACCCCTCCACTTT
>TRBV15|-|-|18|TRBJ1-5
CATSSDRTAQYSNQPQHF
TGTGCCACCAGCAGTGACAGGACAGCACAGTACAGCAATCAGCCCCAGCATTTT
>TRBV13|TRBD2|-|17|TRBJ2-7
CASSLRGGTSGSLEQYF
TGTGCCAGCAGCTTAAGGGGGGGAACTAGCGGCAGTCTCGAGCAGTACTTC
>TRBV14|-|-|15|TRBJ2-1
CASASGSSSYNEQFF
TGTGCCAGCGCTTCGGGGTCAAGCTCCTACAATGAGCAGTTCTTC
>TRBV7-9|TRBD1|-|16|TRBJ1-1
CASSSLTGMRNTEAFF
TGTGCCAGCAGCTCCCTGACAGGGATGAGGAACACTGAAGCTTTCTTT
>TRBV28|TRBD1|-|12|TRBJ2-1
CASSWTGVEQFF
TGTGCCAGCAGTTGGACAGGGGTTGAGCAGTTCTTC
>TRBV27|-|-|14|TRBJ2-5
CASSFNGDQETQYF
TGTGCCAGCAGTTTTAACGGGGACCAAGAGACCCAGTACTTC
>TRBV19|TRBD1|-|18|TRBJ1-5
CASSIDPKRTGGNQPQHF
TGTGCCAGTAGTATAGATCCCAAAAGGACAGGGGGAAATCAGCCCCAGCATTTT
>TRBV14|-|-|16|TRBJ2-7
CASSRRPGITSYEQYF
TGTGCCAGCAGCCGGCGACCAGGGATAACGTCCTACGAGCAGTACTTC
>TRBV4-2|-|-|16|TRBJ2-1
CASSQDGTGSYNEQFF
TGTGCCAGCAGCCAAGATGGAACGGGCTCCTACAATGAGCAGTTCTTC